This T cell receptor beta chain appears in the sequencing data of a study of T cell repertoires in cytomegalovirus infection. The table lists this clonotype with many counts. TCRdb processed the reads anew with MiXCR; each CDR3 protein has one entry. Here the sample spans approximately 500,000 distinct CDR3 sequences, more than 15% being singletons. With 1 base clipped from V and 5 bases from J, the junction kept 10 bases outside the gene matches. The CDR3 loop spans 17 amino acids. The chain employs TRBV12-3 or TRBV12-4 and TRBJ2-3; 9 positions match TRBD2. Material for sequencing was CD8+ T cells from PBMCs. The source is a human donor in good health (CMV status not recorded). Some clones in this sample may be carry-over from other donors' samples. The CDR3 coding sequence is TGTGCCAGCAGTTTAGGAATCGGGACTAGCCTTGGAGATACGCAGTATTTT. This encodes CASSLGIGTSLGDTQYF.